Below, one T cell receptor beta chain is given with its context. Its specificity is not known. The sample originates from a study of PD-1 blockade in mismatch repair-deficient tumors. Study summary: All were previously treated, progressing patients with eleven to twelve mismatch repair-deficient cancer types.

The CDR3 contains 13 residues. V gave up 2 bases and J gave up 8 bases, with 10 bases separating them. The germline gives CDR1 SNHLY, CDR2 FYNNEI. TCR sequencing covered a few patients who responded to pembrolizumab. Study-level results: Rapid post-treatment expansion, then contraction, generally preceding radiologic response, marked tumor-resident clones.

TCRdb keeps only in-frame clones here, not all; method: immunoSEQ multiplex PCR. Of over 60,000 clones in the sample, approximately 88% are singletons; the top ten hold over 11%. Sequenced here: peripheral blood, sampled 52 weeks after starting pembrolizumab. The chain has TRBV2 and TRBJ2-1; no clear D. This sequence was found in an adult with mismatch repair-deficient cancer. The CDR3 DNA follows: TGTGCCAGCAGTGAACCCTTTCTCTATGAGCAGTTCTTC. The encoded protein is CASSEPFLYEQFF.